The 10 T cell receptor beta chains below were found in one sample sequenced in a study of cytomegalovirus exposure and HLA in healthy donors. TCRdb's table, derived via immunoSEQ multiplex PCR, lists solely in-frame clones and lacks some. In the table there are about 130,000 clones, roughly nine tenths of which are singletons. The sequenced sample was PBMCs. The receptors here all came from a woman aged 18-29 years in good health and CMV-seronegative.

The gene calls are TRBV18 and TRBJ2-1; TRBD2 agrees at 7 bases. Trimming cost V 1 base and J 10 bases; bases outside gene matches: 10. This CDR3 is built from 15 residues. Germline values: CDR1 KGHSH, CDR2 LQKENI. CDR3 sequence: CASSPLASGGVEQFF. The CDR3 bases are TGTGCCAGCTCACCACTTGCTTCGGGGGGAGTCGAGCAGTTCTTC.

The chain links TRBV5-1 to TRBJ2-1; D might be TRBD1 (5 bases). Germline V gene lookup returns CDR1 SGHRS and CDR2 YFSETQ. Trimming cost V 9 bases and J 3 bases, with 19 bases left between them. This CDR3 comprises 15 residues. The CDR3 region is CATSVVGENYNEQFF. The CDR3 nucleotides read TGCGCCACCTCTGTTGTAGGGGAAAACTACAATGAGCAGTTCTTC.

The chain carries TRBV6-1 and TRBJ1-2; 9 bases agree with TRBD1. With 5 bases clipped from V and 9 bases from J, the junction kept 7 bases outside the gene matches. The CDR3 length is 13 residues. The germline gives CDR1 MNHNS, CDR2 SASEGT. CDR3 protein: CASSQRDRDRYTF. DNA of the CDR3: TGTGCCAGCAGTCAGCGGGACAGGGATCGCTACACCTTC.

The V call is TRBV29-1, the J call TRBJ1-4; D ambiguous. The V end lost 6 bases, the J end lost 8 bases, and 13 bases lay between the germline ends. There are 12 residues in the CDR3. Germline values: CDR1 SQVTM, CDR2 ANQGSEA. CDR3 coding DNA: TGCAGCGTCGCAAACCTAGGAGAAAAACTGTTTTTT. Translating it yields CSVANLGEKLFF. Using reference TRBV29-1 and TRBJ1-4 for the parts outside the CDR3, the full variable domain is SAVISQKPSRDICQRGTSLTIQCQVDSQVTMMFWYRQQPGQSLTLIATANQGSEATYESGFVIDKFPISRPNLTFSTLTVSNMSPEDSSIYLCSVANLGEKLFFGSGTQLSVL.

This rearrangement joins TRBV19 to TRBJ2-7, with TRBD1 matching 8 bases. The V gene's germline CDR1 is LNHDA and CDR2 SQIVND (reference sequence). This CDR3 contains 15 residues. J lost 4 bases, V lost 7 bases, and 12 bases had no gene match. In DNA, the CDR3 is TGTGCCAGTAATCGGGGAGCAGGGGGCGATTACGAGCAGTACTTC. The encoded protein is CASNRGAGGDYEQYF.

This CDR3 is CASRPGTGASTDTQYF. The DNA for the CDR3 is TGTGCCAGCAGACCCGGGACAGGAGCTAGCACAGATACGCAGTATTTT. V and J are TRBV5-8 and TRBJ2-3, with 8 positions matching TRBD1. Per the germline V gene, CDR1 is SGHTS and CDR2 is YDEGEE. After removal of 5 bases from V and 0 bases from J, the junction contained 8 bases not matched to a gene. This CDR3 comprises 16 residues.

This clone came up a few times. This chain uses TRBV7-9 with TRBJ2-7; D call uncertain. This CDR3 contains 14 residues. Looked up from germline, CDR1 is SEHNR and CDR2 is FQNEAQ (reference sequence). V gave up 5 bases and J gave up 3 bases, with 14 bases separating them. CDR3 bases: TGTGCCAGCAGCCTGACGACAAAATACTACGAGCAGTACTTC. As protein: CASSLTTKYYEQYF.

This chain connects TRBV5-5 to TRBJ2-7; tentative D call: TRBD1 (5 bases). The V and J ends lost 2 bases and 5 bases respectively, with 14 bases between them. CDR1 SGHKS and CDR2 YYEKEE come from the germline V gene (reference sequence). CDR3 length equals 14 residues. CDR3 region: CASSFLQEVDEQYF. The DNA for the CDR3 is TGTGCCAGCAGCTTTCTACAGGAAGTAGACGAGCAGTACTTC. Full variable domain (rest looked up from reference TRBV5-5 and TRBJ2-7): DAGVTQSPTHLIKTRGQQVTLRCSPISGHKSVSWYQQVLGQGPQFIFQYYEKEERGRGNFPDRFSARQFPNYSSELNVNALLLGDSALYLCASSFLQEVDEQYFGPGTRLTVT.

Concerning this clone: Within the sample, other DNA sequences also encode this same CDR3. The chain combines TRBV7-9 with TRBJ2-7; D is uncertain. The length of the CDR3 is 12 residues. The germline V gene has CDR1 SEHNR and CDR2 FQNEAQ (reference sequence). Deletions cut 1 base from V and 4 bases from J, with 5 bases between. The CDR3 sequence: CASSLVPYEQYF. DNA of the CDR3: TGTGCCAGCAGCTTAGTCCCTTACGAGCAGTACTTC.

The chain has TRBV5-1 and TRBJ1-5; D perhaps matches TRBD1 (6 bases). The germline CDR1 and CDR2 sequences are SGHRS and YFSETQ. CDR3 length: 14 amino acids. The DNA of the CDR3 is TGCCGCCCCCTGCGGAAGACAGGCACTCAGCCCCAGCATTTT. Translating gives CRPLRKTGTQPQHF. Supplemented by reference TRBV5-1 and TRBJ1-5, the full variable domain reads KAGVTQTPRYLIKTRGQQVTLSCSPISGHRSVSWYQQTPGQGLQFLFEYFSETQRNKGNFPGRFSGRQFSNSRSEMNVSTLELGDSALYLCRPLRKTGTQPQHFGDGTRLSIL.